One and the same sample provided the 22 T cell receptor beta chains below, sequenced in a study of regulatory T cells in long-lasting Graves disease. The time point here: persistent/refractory GD, antithyroid drugs over 5 years with positive TRAb. TCR sequences were obtained from RNA taken from PBMCs. The TCR beta library used iRepertoire HTBI primers with Arm-PCR amplification of CDR3. Using its own MiXCR run on the multiplex PCR reads, TCRdb lists one record per CDR3 protein. The repertoire consists of 430,000 or so distinct CDR3 sequences, with approximately 22% occurring once and the leading ten covering roughly an eighth. This specimen consisted of peripheral blood mononuclear cells (PBMCs), obtained when the disease was refractory, from a patient treated with antithyroid drugs. These receptor sequences come from a female donor with Graves disease.

This clonotype showed up many times. The gene calls are TRBV7-2 and TRBJ1-5; 7 bases match TRBD1. The CDR3 is 12 residues long. With 4 bases clipped from V and 15 bases from J, the junction kept 9 bases outside the gene matches. Per germline, CDR1 SGHTA and CDR2 FQGNSA. DNA of the CDR3: TGTGCCAGCAGCTCCGGACAGGTCCCTCTGCATTTT. Amino acid sequence: CASSSGQVPLHF.

The gene calls are TRBV28 and TRBJ2-7; 11 bases line up with TRBD2. The CDR3 is made up of 16 amino acids. Germline lookup yields CDR1 MDHEN and CDR2 SYDVKM. V shed 3 bases, J shed 2 bases, and the junction held 6 bases outside the gene matches. The DNA for the CDR3 is TGTGCCAGCAGTTTCGACAATAGCGGGAGGGCCTACGAGCAGTACTTC. Translating gives CASSFDNSGRAYEQYF.

This clonotype was seen repeatedly, ten times or more. The chain is built from TRBV12-3 or TRBV12-4 and TRBJ1-4; D is undetermined. This CDR3 has 12 amino acids. Trimming cost V 2 bases and J 7 bases, with 5 bases left between them. The CDR3 loop is CASSLLGEKLFF. The CDR3 region has the DNA TGTGCCAGCAGTTTACTTGGTGAAAAACTGTTTTTT.

This clonotype appeared many times. CDR3 loop: CASKGWGGRHEKLFF. The CDR3 nucleotides are TGTGCCAGCAAAGGATGGGGCGGACGACATGAAAAACTGTTTTTT. This chain links TRBV6-1 with TRBJ1-4; tentative D call: TRBD1 (5 bases). Trimming took 7 bases from V and 6 from J, leaving 18 bases between them. CDR3 length: 15 amino acids. Germline V gene lookup returns CDR1 MNHNS and CDR2 SASEGT.

This clonotype appeared a few times. The chain links TRBV25-1 to TRBJ2-2, with D unclear. Trimming pared 1 base from V and 4 bases from J, leaving 10 bases between. CDR1 MGHDK and CDR2 SYGVNS come from the germline V gene. This CDR3 comprises 15 residues. The CDR3 DNA sequence: TGTGCCAGCAGTGAATGGGGTAGTGGCACCGGGGAGCTGTTTTTT. Translated, it gives CASSEWGSGTGELFF. The full variable domain, completed using reference TRBV25-1 and TRBJ2-2, is EADIYQTPRYLVIGTGKKITLECSQTMGHDKMYWYQQDPGMELHLIHYSYGVNSTEKGDLSSESTVSRIRTEHFPLTLESARPSHTSQYLCASSEWGSGTGELFFGEGSRLTVL.

Points on this clonotype: A much bigger clone sits one base away, suggesting this may be a read error. The gene calls are TRBV12-3 or TRBV12-4 and TRBJ2-2; 8 nucleotides line up with TRBD1. Trimming cost V 7 bases and J 5 bases; bases outside gene matches: 6. There are 14 residues in the CDR3. The CDR3 loop reads CASNSDRGTGELFF. The CDR3 nucleotides are TGTGCCAGCAATTCCGACAGGGGAACCGGGGAGCTGTTTTTT.

The sample holds a few counts of this clonotype. V usage is TRBV5-1 and J usage is TRBJ2-1; TRBD2 is a possible D gene (6 bases). V lost 2 bases to trimming and J lost 2 bases, with 11 bases between them. From germline, CDR1 is SGHRS and CDR2 YFSETQ. The CDR3 runs to 15 residues. In DNA, the CDR3 is TGCGCCAGCAGCTTAGCAGGGAGGACCTACAATGAGCAGTTCTTC. Translating it yields CASSLAGRTYNEQFF.

This clonotype was observed at least ten times. CDR3 loop: CASSLPAGLGEQYF. Here the CDR3 DNA reads TGTGCCAGCAGCCTTCCCGCGGGATTGGGCGAGCAGTACTTC. The chain combines TRBV28 with TRBJ2-7; tentative D call: TRBD2 (6 bases). This CDR3 has 14 amino acids. CDR1 is MDHEN and CDR2 is SYDVKM in the germline V gene. Trimming cost V 6 bases and J 6 bases, with 18 bases left between them.

This chain connects TRBV29-1 to TRBJ2-7; perhaps D is TRBD1 or TRBD2 (5 bases each). V dropped 7 bases and J dropped 2 bases, with 18 bases sitting between them. The CDR3 is 14 amino acids. Germline V gene data show CDR1 as SQVTM and CDR2 as ANQGSEA. This CDR3 is CSAALGPAPYEQYF. The CDR3 DNA is TGCAGCGCCGCCCTGGGACCGGCTCCCTACGAGCAGTACTTC.

This clonotype was found many times. The CDR3 DNA is TGTGCCAGCAGTTTACGGCCAATGAACACTGAAGCTTTCTTT. It translates to CASSLRPMNTEAFF. The rearrangement joins TRBV12-3 or TRBV12-4 to TRBJ1-1; D gene unclear. Deletions cut 2 bases from V and 0 bases from J, with 7 bases between. The CDR3 has 14 amino acids.

This clonotype was detected a few times. The chain couples TRBV7-9 to TRBJ2-7, with TRBD1 matching over 8 bases. There are 13 residues in the CDR3. Per germline, CDR1 SEHNR and CDR2 FQNEAQ (reference sequence). The V gene end was trimmed by 5 bases and the J gene end by 2 bases; junction bases not matched to a gene: 2. The CDR3 DNA reads as TGTGCCAGCAGCCCGGACAGGGCCTACGAGCAGTACTTC. It is translated as CASSPDRAYEQYF.

V usage is TRBV7-9 and J usage is TRBJ1-3, with a possible D match to TRBD1 (5 bases). Germline CDR1 reads SEHNR; CDR2 reads FQNEAQ (reference sequence). V shed 5 bases and J shed 3 bases, with 17 bases lying between them. This CDR3 region has 16 residues. DNA for the CDR3: TGTGCCAGCAGCGGCCCTATGGGGGTAGTTGGAAACACCATATATTTT. Translating it yields CASSGPMGVVGNTIYF. Looking up the rest from reference TRBV7-9 and TRBJ1-3 gives the full variable domain: DTGVSQNPRHKITKRGQNVTFRCDPISEHNRLYWYRQTLGQGPEFLTYFQNEAQLEKSRLLSDRFSAERPKGSFSTLEIQRTEQGDSAMYLCASSGPMGVVGNTIYFGEGSWLTVV.

This chain links TRBV20-1 with TRBJ1-1; TRBD1 matches 7 bases. The length of the CDR3 is 11 residues. Per the germline V gene, CDR1 is DFQATT and CDR2 is SNEGSKA (reference sequence). Unmatched junction bases numbered 5, after V lost 3 bases and J lost 10 bases. DNA of the CDR3: TGCAGTGCTAGTAGACAGGGTCGAGCTTTCTTT. Translated, it gives CSASRQGRAFF.

This clonotype showed up many times. The genes are TRBV6-5 and TRBJ1-4; the match to TRBD1 covers 7 bases. V gave up 4 bases and J gave up 6 bases; unmatched junction bases: 8. CDR1 MNHEY and CDR2 SVGAGI come from the germline V gene. There are 15 residues in the CDR3. For the CDR3, the DNA is TGTGCCAGCAGTTCTGCAGGGGGGGCCGATGAAAAACTGTTTTTT. Residues: CASSSAGGADEKLFF.

This clonotype was seen ten or more times. This chain uses TRBV29-1 with TRBJ2-7; TRBD1 matches at 7 bases. Losses at the gene ends were 7 bases for V and 7 bases for J; bases not matched to a gene: 10. Germline CDR1 and CDR2: SQVTM and ANQGSEA. The length of the CDR3 is 12 residues. The CDR3 bases are TGCAGCGGACAAACAGGGGCGGGTGAGCAGTACTTC. Residues: CSGQTGAGEQYF.

The chain couples TRBV11-2 to TRBJ1-2, with D possibly being TRBD1 (5 bases). CDR1 is SGHAT, CDR2 FQNNGV, per germline. CDR3 length: 13 residues. Between the trimmed V and J ends, which lost 3 bases and 6 bases, there was a span of 11 bases. In DNA form, the CDR3 reads TGTGCCAGCAGCTTGGGACGTCTCGATGGCTACACCTTC. Translating it yields CASSLGRLDGYTF.

This clonotype was observed a handful of times. The rearrangement links TRBV4-1 to TRBJ2-7; 10 nucleotides line up with TRBD1. Germline V CDR1 and CDR2: MGHRA, YSYEKL. Trimming cost V 4 bases and J 2 bases; bases outside gene matches: 5. This CDR3 is built from 15 residues. The CDR3 here is CASSLRDRGPYEQYF. The CDR3, as DNA: TGCGCCAGCAGCCTACGGGACAGGGGACCCTACGAGCAGTACTTC.

This clonotype was picked up a small number of times. The CDR3: CSARASGAEETQYF. CDR3 nucleotide sequence: TGCAGTGCTAGAGCTAGCGGGGCTGAAGAGACCCAGTACTTC. The gene calls are TRBV20-1 and TRBJ2-5, with TRBD2 matching 9 bases. Germline CDR1 reads DFQATT; CDR2 reads SNEGSKA (reference sequence). V gave up 1 base and J gave up 3 bases; unmatched junction bases: 3. The CDR3 has 14 amino acids.

The chain has TRBV3-1 and TRBJ1-1; D might be TRBD1 (5 bases). Trimming took off 6 bases at V and 5 bases at J, with 16 bases between the two ends. Per the germline V gene, CDR1 is LGHDT and CDR2 is YNNKEL (reference sequence). The CDR3 is 14 residues long. The CDR3 DNA reads as TGTGCCAGCAGGGCGAGCAGGGTTGGAACTGAAGCTTTCTTT. It yields the protein CASRASRVGTEAFF.

The table lists this clonotype with a few counts. This sequence joins TRBV5-1 and TRBJ2-1; 12 bases map to TRBD2. The CDR3 has 19 amino acids. The junction had 11 bases not matched to a gene; V was cut back by 1 base and J by 3 bases. Germline CDR1 and CDR2: SGHRS and YFSETQ. CDR3 coding DNA: TGCGCCAGCAGCTTGAGTATCCGGACTAGCGGGAACAACTACAATGAGCAGTTCTTC. Encoded protein: CASSLSIRTSGNNYNEQFF.

This clonotype was seen repeatedly, ten times or more. This chain joins TRBV28 and TRBJ2-7; 10 nucleotides match TRBD2. The CDR3 has 15 amino acids. V shed 1 base, J shed 3 bases, and the junction held 3 bases outside the gene matches. Germline V gene lookup returns CDR1 MDHEN and CDR2 SYDVKM. In DNA, the CDR3 is TGTGCCAGCAGTTTATTCACTAGCGGGATCTACGAGCAGTACTTC. Its translation: CASSLFTSGIYEQYF.

V gene TRBV6-9 combines with J gene TRBJ2-1, with TRBD1 as a possible D gene (6 bases). The germline gives CDR1 MNHGY, CDR2 SVAAGI. The CDR3 is 16 amino acids. The V and J ends lost 3 bases and 4 bases respectively, with 16 bases between them. CDR3 protein: CASSYDPGTRYNEQFF. The CDR3 DNA reads as TGTGCCAGCAGTTACGATCCCGGGACACGATACAATGAGCAGTTCTTC.